Listed below are T cell receptor beta chains from one sample, sequenced in a study of CD8+ T cells in alopecia areata. Clones were read by immunoSEQ multiplex PCR, and TCRdb kept only the in-frame ones, dropping some. In the table there are 100,000 or so clones, about 61% of which are singletons. This specimen consisted of CD8+ T cells sorted from blood, obtained at approximately week 56, from a patient treated with tofacitinib. The source is a human donor with alopecia areata. Both conserved end residues are part of each CDR3. D genes are given only for firm matches. Rows give clone size only sometimes, using once, few, many, or a class for an expanded clone.

. | TRBJ1-2 | . | TRBV30 | CAWSYRDRSYGYTF | TGTGCCTGGAGTTACCGGGATAGGAGCTATGGCTACACCTTC
. | TRBJ2-2 | . | TRBV4-2 | CASSPIGQTNTGELFF | TGTGCCAGCAGCCCCATTGGACAGACGAACACCGGGGAGCTGTTTTTT
. | TRBJ1-2 | few | TRBV29-1 | CSVDVGESGYTF | TGCAGCGTTGACGTGGGGGAGAGTGGCTACACCTTC
TRBD1 | TRBJ2-3 | few | TRBV2 | CASIGTGGTDTQYF | TGTGCCAGCATCGGGACAGGGGGCACAGATACGCAGTATTTT
TRBD2 | TRBJ2-7 | . | TRBV25-1 | CASSERAGGLEQYF | TGTGCCAGCAGTGAACGGGCGGGGGGGCTTGAGCAGTACTTC
. | TRBJ2-7 | . | TRBV5-6 | CASSSGQSYEQYF | TGTGCCAGCAGCTCCGGACAGTCCTACGAGCAGTACTTC
TRBD1 | TRBJ1-1 | few | TRBV29-1 | CSVDDRGEAFF | TGCAGCGTAGACGACAGGGGTGAAGCTTTCTTT
TRBD1 | TRBJ2-7 | few | TRBV7-9 | CASSQTGGTYEQYF | TGTGCCAGCAGCCAGACAGGGGGAACCTACGAGCAGTACTTC
. | TRBJ2-3 | . | TRBV10-3 | CAISGPLDTQYF | TGTGCCATCAGTGGACCTTTAGATACGCAGTATTTT
. | TRBJ2-3 | . | TRBV15 | CATSTSSSTDTQYF | TGTGCCACCAGTACTAGCTCCAGCACAGATACGCAGTATTTT
. | TRBJ1-5 | . | TRBV7-9 | CASSLGSGDQPQHF | TGTGCCAGCAGCTTAGGGTCAGGGGATCAGCCCCAGCATTTT
. | TRBJ1-5 | . | TRBV7-4 | CASSLAWWRPGGNQPQHF | TGTGCCAGCAGCTTAGCGTGGTGGCGGCCCGGGGGCAATCAGCCCCAGCATTTT
. | TRBJ1-1 | few | TRBV27 | CASNARAANTEAFF | TGTGCCAGTAATGCGAGGGCAGCGAACACTGAAGCTTTCTTT
TRBD1 | TRBJ1-4 | . | TRBV7-9 | CASSLREQGAHEKLFF | TGTGCCAGCAGCTTAAGGGAACAGGGGGCCCATGAAAAACTGTTTTTT
. | TRBJ2-1 | . | TRBV27 | CASSLIRVLDNEQFF | TGTGCCAGCAGTTTAATCAGGGTCCTAGACAATGAGCAGTTCTTC
. | TRBJ1-1 | few | TRBV19 | CASSIDARGDGNTEAFF | TGTGCCAGTAGTATAGACGCGCGGGGGGACGGGAACACTGAAGCTTTCTTT
. | TRBJ2-7 | few | TRBV29-1 | CSVVWDDTGSSYEQYF | TGCAGCGTCGTTTGGGACGACACGGGGAGCTCCTACGAGCAGTACTTC
. | TRBJ2-7 | . | TRBV30 | CAWTVSLYEQYF | TGTGCCTGGACAGTCAGTCTATACGAGCAGTACTTC
. | TRBJ2-2 | few | TRBV11-3 | CASPLNWGGPTGELFF | TGTGCCAGCCCCCTAAATTGGGGGGGCCCCACCGGGGAGCTGTTTTTT
. | TRBJ2-5 | . | TRBV6-6 | CASTPGRETQYF | TGTGCCAGCACCCCAGGAAGGGAGACCCAGTACTTC
TRBD1 | TRBJ2-5 | . | TRBV12-5 | CASGSITGGGETQYF | TGTGCTAGTGGCTCTATTACAGGGGGCGGAGAGACCCAGTACTTC
. | TRBJ2-5 | . | TRBV7-2 | CASSFYREETQYF | TGTGCCAGCAGCTTTTACAGGGAAGAGACCCAGTACTTC
TRBD2 | TRBJ2-7 | . | TRBV4-1 | CASSRLAGVWYEQYF | TGCGCCAGCAGCCGACTAGCGGGGGTTTGGTACGAGCAGTACTTC
TRBD1 | TRBJ2-2 | few | TRBV10-3 | CAISGESGTGNTGELFF | TGTGCCATCAGTGGGGAATCCGGGACAGGCAACACCGGGGAGCTGTTTTTT
. | TRBJ1-5 | . | TRBV6-6 | CASTGQGSQPQHF | TGTGCCAGCACGGGGCAGGGAAGTCAGCCCCAGCATTTT
TRBD1 | TRBJ2-7 | . | TRBV5-1 | CASSLVQGAEQYF | TGCGCCAGCAGCTTGGTTCAGGGGGCCGAGCAGTACTTC
TRBD1 | TRBJ1-5 | . | TRBV4-1 | CASSQVGGGDLYSNQPQHF | TGCGCCAGCAGCCAAGTAGGAGGGGGCGACCTCTATAGCAATCAGCCCCAGCATTTT
. | TRBJ2-7 | many | TRBV4-2 | CASSQAIDYEQYF | TGTGCCAGCAGCCAAGCCATTGATTACGAGCAGTACTTC
. | TRBJ1-4 | . | TRBV29-1 | CSGRWRDNEKLFF | TGCAGCGGGCGGTGGAGGGATAATGAAAAACTGTTTTTT
. | TRBJ2-6 | . | TRBV10-3 | CAISEPLPGANVLTF | TGTGCCATCAGTGAACCCCTCCCTGGGGCCAACGTCCTGACTTTC
TRBD2 | TRBJ2-5 | . | TRBV4-2 | CASSQEQRGGRQETQYF | TGTGCCAGCAGCCAAGAACAGCGGGGGGGCCGCCAAGAGACCCAGTACTTC
. | TRBJ1-1 | few | TRBV30 | CAWRGGGAFVPGAFF | TGTGCCTGGAGGGGCGGCGGCGCCTTCGTCCCGGGGGCTTTCTTT
. | TRBJ2-7 | . | TRBV5-1 | CASSLAADEQYF | TGCGCCAGCAGCTTGGCCGCGGACGAGCAGTACTTC
. | TRBJ2-1 | . | TRBV15 | CATSRDEGLYYNEQFF | TGTGCCACCAGCAGAGATGAAGGACTGTACTACAATGAGCAGTTCTTC
. | TRBJ2-7 | . | TRBV4-1 | CASSRYPRVLYEQYF | TGCGCCAGCAGTCGGTACCCTAGGGTCCTCTACGAGCAGTACTTC
. | TRBJ1-4 | . | TRBV6-1 | CASGKGEKLFF | TGTGCCAGCGGAAAGGGTGAAAAACTGTTTTTT
TRBD1 | TRBJ2-7 | . | TRBV14 | CASSQARTGGFDEQYF | TGTGCCAGCAGCCAAGCAAGAACAGGGGGTTTCGACGAGCAGTACTTC
. | TRBJ1-2 | . | TRBV7-9 | CASSLAGGYGYTF | TGTGCCAGCAGCTTAGCGGGGGGGTATGGCTACACCTTC
TRBD1 | TRBJ1-2 | . | TRBV29-1 | CSVVILQGGGYTF | TGCAGCGTTGTAATCCTCCAGGGGGGTGGCTACACCTTC
. | TRBJ2-7 | . | TRBV21-1 | CASSKANRSPYEQYF | TGTGCCAGCAGCAAAGCGAATCGGAGCCCCTACGAGCAGTACTTC
TRBD2 | TRBJ2-2 | . | TRBV4-1 | CASSHPGLAGGPIGELFF | TGCGCCAGCAGCCACCCGGGACTAGCGGGGGGGCCAATCGGGGAGCTGTTTTTT
TRBD1 | TRBJ1-1 | . | TRBV30 | CALRKGAGTEAFF | TGTGCCTTGCGAAAGGGGGCCGGCACTGAAGCTTTCTTT
. | TRBJ2-7 | . | TRBV18 | CASSPPDDRDEQYF | TGTGCCAGCTCACCACCGGACGATAGGGACGAGCAGTACTTC
TRBD1 | TRBJ1-2 | . | TRBV5-1 | CASSPDRGDNTF | TGCGCCAGCAGCCCGGACAGGGGGGATAACACCTTC
TRBD2 | TRBJ2-3 | . | TRBV28 | CASSPTSGSTDTQYF | TGTGCCAGCAGCCCGACTAGCGGCAGCACAGATACGCAGTATTTT
. | TRBJ2-7 | . | TRBV13 | CASQDSTYEQYF | TGTGCCAGTCAGGACAGTACCTACGAGCAGTACTTC
. | TRBJ2-1 | . | TRBV7-9 | CASSPPGYNEQFF | TGTGCCAGCAGCCCCCCTGGGTACAATGAGCAGTTCTTC
TRBD1 | TRBJ1-6 | few | TRBV6-1 | CASGAGGSPLHF | TGTGCCAGCGGGGCAGGGGGGTCACCCCTCCACTTT
. | TRBJ2-5 | . | TRBV6-1 | CASSELQTGEFEETQYF | TGTGCCAGCAGTGAGCTCCAAACAGGAGAGTTTGAAGAGACCCAGTACTTC
. | TRBJ2-5 | . | TRBV11-2 | CASSLVGVETQYF | TGTGCCAGCAGCTTAGTGGGGGTAGAGACCCAGTACTTC
. | TRBJ2-2 | . | TRBV9 | CASSDRGADTGELFF | TGTGCCAGCAGCGACCGGGGGGCGGACACCGGGGAGCTGTTTTTT